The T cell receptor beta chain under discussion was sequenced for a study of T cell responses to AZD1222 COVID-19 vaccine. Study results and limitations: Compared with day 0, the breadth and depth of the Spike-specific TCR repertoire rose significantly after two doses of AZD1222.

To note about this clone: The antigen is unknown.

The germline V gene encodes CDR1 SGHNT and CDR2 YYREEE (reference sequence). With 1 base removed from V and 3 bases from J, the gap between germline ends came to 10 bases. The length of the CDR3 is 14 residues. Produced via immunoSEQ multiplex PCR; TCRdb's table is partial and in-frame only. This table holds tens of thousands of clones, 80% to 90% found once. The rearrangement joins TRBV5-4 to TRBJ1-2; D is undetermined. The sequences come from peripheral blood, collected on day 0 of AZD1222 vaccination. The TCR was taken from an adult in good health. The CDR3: CASSLPGGDYGYTF. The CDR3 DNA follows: TGTGCCAGCAGCTTGCCAGGCGGAGACTATGGCTACACCTTC.